The sample holds a few counts of the clone carrying this TCR beta chain. The sort gate was single viable CD3+CD4+CD8-CD45RO+ cells for memory CD4+ T cells. Per germline, CDR1 MNHEY and CDR2 SMNVEV (reference sequence). The length of the CDR3 is 15 residues. The V and J ends lost 5 bases and 7 bases respectively, with 15 bases between them. Method: immunoSEQ multiplex PCR; TCRdb's copy keeps in-frame clones and lacks some. The sample yields under 80,000 clones, roughly three quarters seen once. This sample was included in a study of memory CD4+ T cells and cytomegalovirus serostatus. The chain carries TRBV27 and TRBJ1-6; D is unresolved. Sequenced sample: memory CD4+ T cells from blood. This receptor was identified in an adult in good health and CMV-seropositive. The CDR3 sequence is CASSNFLPQNSPLHF. CDR3 nucleotides: TGTGCCAGCAGTAACTTCTTACCCCAAAATTCACCCCTCCACTTT.